This TCR beta chain was profiled in a study of vaccination effects on CD4 cells after COVID-19. Sequencing used immunoSEQ multiplex PCR; TCRdb keeps in-frame clones, though not all of them. The sample carries around 47,000 clones, roughly two thirds recorded once. Concerning this clone: What it recognizes is unknown.

V was shortened by 0 bases and J by 7 bases, with 6 bases between the two germline ends. Germline V gene lookup returns CDR1 LGHNA and CDR2 YSLEER. The CDR3 has 13 amino acids. ViraFEST used viral peptide pools to expand antigen-specific CD4+ T cells before sequencing. Cells that had been cultured for approximately ten days were the source of isolated CD4+ T cells. The individual was infected with SARS-CoV-2 between March and December 2020, as confirmed by PCR. Fresh IL-2-containing medium replaced half the medium on days 3 and 7. Sequencing used CD4+ T cells from PBMCs cultured with a peptide pool, obtained before COVID-19 vaccination. V usage is TRBV4-3 and J usage is TRBJ1-4; D is unclear. This receptor was taken from a human donor who had a prior SARS-CoV-2 infection. CDR3 nucleotide sequence: TGCGCCAGCAGCCAAGACCCGGGTGAAAAACTGTTTTTT. Translating gives CASSQDPGEKLFF.